The T cell receptor (beta chain) under discussion was sequenced for a study of OX40 agonist ivuxolimab in advanced cancers. Study summary: Melanoma, hepatocellular carcinoma, head and neck or renal cell cancer occurred in dose-escalation patients. Study observations and caveats: Averaging showed that CD8+ T cells had more expanded clones than CD4+ did. Blood T cells, both CD4+ and CD8+, expanded clonally by week 6 at 0.1 to 3.0 mg/kg.

A note on this clone: Its antigen is as yet unknown.

Germline V gene data show CDR1 as LNHDA and CDR2 as SQIVND (reference sequence). The CDR3 extends over 15 amino acids. The V and J ends lost 6 bases and 2 bases respectively, with 13 bases between them. Sequencing used immunoSEQ multiplex PCR; TCRdb keeps in-frame clones, though not all of them. The table has about 110,000 clones, about nine tenths seen once. This receptor was taken from an adult with an advanced solid tumor such as melanoma, head and neck, liver or kidney cancer. The rearrangement joins TRBV19 to TRBJ1-4; D might be TRBD1 (6 bases). This specimen consisted of CD4+ or CD8+ T cells sorted from blood, obtained in a trial of the OX40 agonist ivuxolimab. The CDR3 DNA reads as TGTGCCAGTAGCCTGGGGGGGCCGACTAATGAAAAACTGTTTTTT. Translating it yields CASSLGGPTNEKLFF.